Presented here are 14 T cell receptor beta chains from one specimen sequenced in a study of blood T cells in healthy people across ages. With a J-beta primer mix and a sample-barcoded 5' primer, a second PCR ran about 7 to 12 cycles. TCRdb processed the 5' RACE reads anew with MiXCR; each CDR3 protein has one entry. The sample carries 920,000 or so distinct CDR3 sequences, 40% to 50% recorded once. The specimen was blood. The receptors stem from a woman in her fifties or sixties in good health.

In its sample, this clonotype was seen a few times. This chain links TRBV11-1 with TRBJ2-7; 15 bases map to TRBD2. Germline loops: CDR1 SGHAT, CDR2 FQDESV (reference sequence). This CDR3 region has 17 residues. Germline trimming cut 5 bases from V and 3 bases from J; bases unmatched to any gene: 8. The CDR3 DNA reads as TGTGCCAGCAGCGCCGGGACTAGCGGGAGGACGGTCTACGAGCAGTACTTC. It encodes CASSAGTSGRTVYEQYF.

Turning to this clonotype: At one end the junction does not follow the germline gene, possibly because of a read error. The chain employs TRBV6-2 or TRBV6-3 and TRBJ1-2, with no clear D. CDR3 length: 14 residues. Germline CDR1 is MNHEY and CDR2 is SVGEGT. In DNA, the CDR3 is TGTGCCAGCAGCTACTACGTCGAAGGATCCGGCTACACCTTC. As protein: CASSYYVEGSGYTF.

By share, this clonotype ranks as medium-sized. The rearrangement links TRBV9 to TRBJ2-5; possibly TRBD2 for D (7 bases). CDR1 and CDR2 (germline): SGDLS, YYNGEE. The germline V and J ends were trimmed by 0 bases and 2 bases, with 17 bases remaining between them. The CDR3 covers 17 residues. The CDR3 nucleotides read TGTGCCAGCAGCGTAGGGATGGGGGCTAGCGGACAAGAGACCCAGTACTTC. Its protein product is CASSVGMGASGQETQYF.

This chain joins TRBV7-8 and TRBJ1-2; 9 bases align to TRBD1. CDR1 SGHVS and CDR2 FQNEAQ come from the germline V gene. Trimming removed 1 base from V and 8 bases from J; junction bases left unmatched: 8. The CDR3 runs 15 residues. In DNA, the CDR3 is TGTGCCAGCAGCTTAGAGGCACAGGGGGCCCGGGGCTACACCTTC. Its translation is CASSLEAQGARGYTF.

This clonotype was observed many times. V and J are TRBV29-1 and TRBJ1-4, with D possibly matching TRBD1 (5 bases). V dropped 3 bases and J dropped 6 bases, with 11 bases sitting between them. Germline V lookup: CDR1 SQVTM, CDR2 ANQGSEA. This CDR3 has 13 amino acids. Here the CDR3 reads CSVDRVGDEKLFF. CDR3 sequence (DNA): TGCAGCGTTGACAGGGTTGGGGATGAAAAACTGTTTTTT. The variable domain in full, completed from reference TRBV29-1 and TRBJ1-4, reads SAVISQKPSRDICQRGTSLTIQCQVDSQVTMMFWYRQQPGQSLTLIATANQGSEATYESGFVIDKFPISRPNLTFSTLTVSNMSPEDSSIYLCSVDRVGDEKLFFGSGTQLSVL.

CDR3 DNA sequence: TGTGCCACCAGGGGGGGGCCCAATTCACCCCTCCACTTT. This codes for CATRGGPNSPLHF. J is TRBJ1-6 and V is TRBV10-3, with 7 bases matching TRBD1. The germline V gene has CDR1 ENHRY and CDR2 SYGVKD. The CDR3 has 13 amino acids. After removal of 10 bases from V and 7 bases from J, the junction contained 7 bases not matched to a gene.

The V gene is TRBV10-3, the J gene TRBJ1-4; D gene unclear. Between the trimmed V and J ends, which lost 2 bases and 0 bases, there was a span of 7 bases. Germline V gene lookup returns CDR1 ENHRY and CDR2 SYGVKD. The CDR3 totals 15 residues. CDR3 DNA: TGTGCCATCAGTGAGGGGTCAGCAACTAATGAAAAACTGTTTTTT. This sequence encodes CAISEGSATNEKLFF.

This clonotype was seen a few times. V gene TRBV27 combines with J gene TRBJ1-2, with D hard to call. The CDR3 is made up of 13 amino acids. CDR1 and CDR2 from the germline V gene are MNHEY and SMNVEV (reference sequence). V lost 3 bases and J lost 8, with 13 bases in between. The CDR3 bases are TGTGCCAGCAGTTTTCTCTCTGCCGGGGGCTACACCTTC. Its translation: CASSFLSAGGYTF.

J is TRBJ2-5 and V is TRBV9, with D possibly matching TRBD1 (6 bases). Germline values: CDR1 SGDLS, CDR2 YYNGEE. The CDR3 is 13 residues long. V lost 7 bases and J lost 4, with 14 bases in between. The CDR3 DNA is TGTGCCAGCGGGACAAACGGGCGAGAGACCCAGTACTTC. It is translated as CASGTNGRETQYF.

This chain connects TRBV13 to TRBJ2-1, with 8 bases lining up with TRBD2. The V gene's germline CDR1 is PRHDT and CDR2 FYEKMQ (reference sequence). Losses at the gene ends were 2 bases for V and 5 bases for J; bases not matched to a gene: 5. This CDR3 contains 15 residues. CDR3 nucleotides: TGTGCCAGCAGCTTACGGGGGGGACTACACAATGAGCAGTTCTTC. This gives the protein CASSLRGGLHNEQFF.

The chain is built from TRBV18 and TRBJ2-3; D gene unclear. Trimming took 0 bases from V and 4 from J, leaving 8 bases between them. CDR3 length equals 14 residues. Germline CDR1 reads KGHSH; CDR2 reads LQKENI. The CDR3 reads CASSPPVPADTQYF. CDR3 DNA sequence: TGTGCCAGCTCACCACCTGTACCTGCAGATACGCAGTATTTT.

This clonotype was recorded at least ten times. The chain uses TRBV29-1 and TRBJ2-1; 8 positions agree with TRBD2. The junction had 13 bases not matched to a gene; V was cut back by 7 bases and J by 5 bases. The V gene's germline CDR1 is SQVTM and CDR2 ANQGSEA. The CDR3 extends over 15 amino acids. CDR3 loop: CSAEVTSGGHNEQFF. The CDR3 nucleotides read TGCAGCGCTGAGGTAACTAGCGGCGGTCACAATGAGCAGTTCTTC.

The CDR3 here is CASAISGRTPINEQFF. CDR3 nucleotide sequence: TGTGCCAGCGCGATCTCCGGCAGGACTCCCATCAATGAGCAGTTCTTC. The V and J genes are TRBV6-5 and TRBJ2-1; tentatively, D is TRBD2 (5 bases). Germline CDR1 and CDR2: MNHEY and SVGAGI. Trimming took off 8 bases at V and 6 bases at J, with 23 bases between the two ends. This CDR3 has 16 amino acids.

The chain recombines TRBV27 with TRBJ1-2; a weak D match, TRBD1 (6 bases). The germline CDR1 and CDR2 sequences are MNHEY and SMNVEV (reference sequence). The CDR3 consists of 18 residues. V was cut by 6 bases and J by 5 bases, with 28 bases left in between. CDR3 sequence: CASSPGGGPSTDTYGYTF. The CDR3 DNA is TGTGCCAGCAGCCCCGGGGGCGGACCTAGCACAGATACTTATGGCTACACCTTC.